This TCR beta chain was found in a study of blood T cell repertoires in COVID-19. For the study at large: The United States, Italy and Spain supplied acute and convalescent COVID-19 samples. Sample material is recorded as cDNA or gDNA derived from T cells, B-cell-depleted T cells, or PBMCs.

This clone was picked up one time. Germline CDR1 is MNHEY and CDR2 is SVGAGI. CDR3 length equals 15 residues. Trimming cost V 0 bases and J 6 bases, with 15 bases left between them. In the source study's methods: Amplification of reference gene primers provided the estimated nucleated cell counts. Sequencing used immunoSEQ multiplex PCR; TCRdb keeps in-frame clones, though not all of them. The V and J calls and the clone size are those of that table, but D and trimming were determined from the DNA. The sample has fewer than 50,000 clones; approximately 73% are singletons. This chain connects TRBV6-5 to TRBJ2-7, with a weak D call TRBD1 (6 bases). This receptor was identified in an older man with acute or convalescent COVID-19. Sequenced material: peripheral blood. CDR3 in amino acids: CASSYSGAGLVEQYF. CDR3 DNA sequence: TGTGCCAGCAGTTACTCGGGGGCAGGGTTGGTCGAGCAGTACTTC.